The TCR beta chain under discussion was sequenced for a study of OX40 agonist ivuxolimab in advanced cancers. This clone was seen a single time. What it recognizes is unknown. Generated by immunoSEQ multiplex PCR, the TCRdb table keeps only in-frame clones and is missing some. Here the sample spans tens of thousands of clones, 70% to 85% being singletons. Study-level findings and limits: Expanded peripheral T cells had an undetermined antigen specificity. Expanded clones belonging to CD8+ T cells outnumbered, on average, those of CD4+.

In germline, CDR1 is LNHDA, CDR2 SQIVND (reference sequence). The CDR3 sequence is 12 residues long. With 7 bases removed from V and 4 bases from J, the gap between germline ends came to 10 bases. This chain connects TRBV19 to TRBJ1-1, with D unclear. The clonotype comes from an adult with an advanced solid tumor such as melanoma, head and neck, liver or kidney cancer. The sample in question was CD4+ or CD8+ T cells sorted from blood, obtained in a trial of the OX40 agonist ivuxolimab. CDR3 nucleotides: TGTGCCAGTATAAGGCGGGGCACTGAAGCTTTCTTT. This translates into CASIRRGTEAFF. Looking up the rest from reference TRBV19 and TRBJ1-1 gives the full variable domain: DGGITQSPKYLFRKEGQNVTLSCEQNLNHDAMYWYRQDPGQGLRLIYYSQIVNDFQKGDIAEGYSVSREKKESFPLTVTSAQKNPTAFYLCASIRRGTEAFFGQGTRLTVV.